This T cell receptor (beta chain) was recovered during a study of patients and donors after allogeneic stem cell transplantation. With 1 base removed from V and 10 bases from J, the gap between germline ends came to 6 bases. CDR1 SGHDT and CDR2 YYEEEE come from the germline V gene. The CDR3 extends over 12 amino acids. Each CDR3 protein is one row after TCRdb ran MiXCR on the RT-PCR reads. Counted here are approximately 160,000 distinct CDR3 sequences, 25% to 35% occurring once; the ten biggest clones make up around 3.3%. This clonotype has just a few counts. This sequence joins TRBV5-6 and TRBJ1-6; D gene unclear. The sequence derives from a human donor who was either an allogeneic HSCT recipient or a stem cell or donor lymphocyte infusion donor (not recorded which). It is not recorded whose cells these are; they may come from a transplant donor. Sequenced: blood, either unsorted or a sorted T cell fraction (not recorded which). CDR3 loop: CASSLFASPLHF. DNA for the CDR3: TGTGCCAGCAGCTTGTTTGCATCACCCCTCCACTTT.